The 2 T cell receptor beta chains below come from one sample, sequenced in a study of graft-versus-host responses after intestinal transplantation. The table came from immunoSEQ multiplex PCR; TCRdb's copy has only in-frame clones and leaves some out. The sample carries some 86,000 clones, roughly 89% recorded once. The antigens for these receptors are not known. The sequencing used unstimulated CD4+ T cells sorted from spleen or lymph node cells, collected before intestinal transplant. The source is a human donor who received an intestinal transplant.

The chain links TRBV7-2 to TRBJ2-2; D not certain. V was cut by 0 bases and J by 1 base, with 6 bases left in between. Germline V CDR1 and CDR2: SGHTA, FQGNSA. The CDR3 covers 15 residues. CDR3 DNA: TGTGCCAGCAGCTTAGCTCGCAGGAACACCGGGGAGCTGTTTTTT. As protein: CASSLARRNTGELFF. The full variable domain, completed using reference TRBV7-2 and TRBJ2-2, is GAGVSQSPSNKVTEKGKDVELRCDPISGHTALYWYRQSLGQGLEFLIYFQGNSAPDKSGLPSDRFSAERTGGSVSTLTIQRTQQEDSAVYLCASSLARRNTGELFFGEGSRLTVL.

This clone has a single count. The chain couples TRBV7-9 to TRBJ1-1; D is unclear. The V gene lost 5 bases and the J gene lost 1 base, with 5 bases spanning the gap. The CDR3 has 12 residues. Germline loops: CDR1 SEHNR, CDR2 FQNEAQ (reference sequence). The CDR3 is CASSRGNTEAFF. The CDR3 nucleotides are TGTGCCAGCAGCCGAGGGAACACTGAAGCTTTCTTT.